The 20 T cell receptor beta chains in this list originate from one sample, sequenced in a study of blood T cell repertoires in COVID-19. Clones were sequenced by immunoSEQ multiplex PCR, and TCRdb holds only the in-frame ones, with some missing. Of approximately 110,000 clones in the sample, around four fifths were seen once. The specimen was peripheral blood. The receptors derive from a woman aged 70-85 years with acute or convalescent COVID-19.

This chain connects TRBV10-3 to TRBJ1-2; tentatively, D is TRBD1 (5 bases). V lost 4 bases, J lost 1 base, and 13 bases lay in between. The CDR3 length is 15 residues. Germline V lookup: CDR1 ENHRY, CDR2 SYGVKD. The CDR3 DNA reads as TGTGCCATCAGTGCAGGGCCCCAGGTTAACTATGGCTACACCTTC. Translation gives CAISAGPQVNYGYTF.

This chain links TRBV2 with TRBJ1-2; TRBD1 agrees at 8 bases. The CDR3 loop spans 15 amino acids. V was clipped by 5 bases and J by 3 bases; unmatched bases: 8. Germline V gene lookup returns CDR1 SNHLY and CDR2 FYNNEI. The CDR3 coding sequence is TGTGCCAGCAGTTCCCGGGACAGGAGAGACTATGGCTACACCTTC. Translation: CASSSRDRRDYGYTF.

This clone was counted a few times. The rearrangement uses TRBV19 and TRBJ1-1; TRBD1 aligns across 7 bases. CDR1 is LNHDA, CDR2 SQIVND, per germline (reference sequence). This CDR3 spans 15 amino acids. Trimming removed 5 bases from V and 0 bases from J; junction bases left unmatched: 6. Here the CDR3 reads CASSLGQAMNTEAFF. The CDR3, as DNA: TGTGCCAGTAGTCTTGGACAGGCTATGAACACTGAAGCTTTCTTT.

This sequence joins TRBV7-2 and TRBJ2-7; 8 positions agree with TRBD1. V dropped 5 bases and J dropped 6; count of bases not matched to a gene: 6. This CDR3 region has 13 residues. Germline lookup yields CDR1 SGHTA and CDR2 FQGNSA. The CDR3 DNA follows: TGTGCCAGCAGCCTCGACAGGGGACGCGAGCAGTACTTC. It is translated as CASSLDRGREQYF.

The CDR3 coding sequence is TGTGCCAGCAGCTCCCGGACAGAGGAAAAACTGTTTTTT. Protein product: CASSSRTEEKLFF. The chain has TRBV5-4 and TRBJ1-4, with a tentative D call TRBD1 (6 bases). Trimming stripped 3 bases from V and 8 bases from J, with 11 bases between. This CDR3 contains 13 residues. CDR1 SGHNT and CDR2 YYREEE come from the germline V gene (reference sequence).

The gene calls are TRBV19 and TRBJ1-5; no clear D gene. The CDR3 is 15 amino acids. The V end was cut by 2 bases, the J end by 0 bases, with 8 bases between. The germline V gene has CDR1 LNHDA and CDR2 SQIVND (reference sequence). The CDR3 loop is CASSIRQNSNQPQHF. For the CDR3, the DNA is TGTGCCAGTAGTATAAGACAAAATAGCAATCAGCCCCAGCATTTT.

The CDR3 region has the DNA TGTGCCAGCAGACCAGGACAGTTGAACACTGAAGCTTTCTTT. It encodes CASRPGQLNTEAFF. The chain links TRBV7-8 to TRBJ1-1, with D maybe TRBD1 (6 bases). Trimming took off 6 bases at V and 0 bases at J, with 11 bases between the two ends. Germline V gene sequence: CDR1 SGHVS, CDR2 FQNEAQ. The CDR3 is 14 residues long.

This sequence joins TRBV5-4 and TRBJ2-2; unclear D gene. The V and J ends lost 4 bases and 3 bases respectively, with 13 bases between them. The CDR3 extends over 15 amino acids. CDR1 is SGHNT, CDR2 YYREEE, per germline (reference sequence). The CDR3 bases are TGTGCCAGCAGCGTGAGGAGTTTGGACACCGGGGAGCTGTTTTTT. Translation gives CASSVRSLDTGELFF.

J is TRBJ1-1 and V is TRBV7-2, with D perhaps matching TRBD1 (5 bases). CDR3 length: 14 amino acids. Germline values: CDR1 SGHTA, CDR2 FQGNSA. V was clipped by 1 base and J by 2 bases, with 8 bases between them. The CDR3: CASSLGGFNTEAFF. The CDR3, as DNA: TGTGCCAGCAGCTTAGGGGGCTTCAACACTGAAGCTTTCTTT.

In DNA, the CDR3 is TGTGCCAGCAGTATACTGGGGCCCTACGAGCAGTACTTC. Protein sequence: CASSILGPYEQYF. The chain has TRBV12-3 or TRBV12-4 and TRBJ2-7, with D perhaps matching TRBD1 (5 bases). The CDR3 runs 13 residues. V was trimmed by 5 bases and J by 2 bases, leaving 10 bases between them.

The V call is TRBV19, the J call TRBJ2-5, with a possible D match to TRBD2 (7 bases). Trimming took off 1 base at V and 0 bases at J, with 12 bases between the two ends. Germline loops: CDR1 LNHDA, CDR2 SQIVND (reference sequence). This CDR3 region has 16 residues. The DNA of the CDR3 is TGTGCCAGTAGTATAGGACTAGCAGGGGACCAAGAGACCCAGTACTTC. This encodes CASSIGLAGDQETQYF.

The V call is TRBV7-3, the J call TRBJ2-7, with D tentatively TRBD2 (6 bases). CDR3 length: 14 residues. CDR1 SGHTA and CDR2 FQGTGA come from the germline V gene. With 1 base removed from V and 5 bases from J, the gap between germline ends came to 12 bases. CDR3 amino acids: CASSLSGARDEQYF. Here the CDR3 DNA reads TGTGCCAGCAGCTTAAGCGGGGCGAGGGACGAGCAGTACTTC.

This clone has just one count. This chain connects TRBV30 to TRBJ1-1, with D unclear. The germline V gene encodes CDR1 GTSNPN and CDR2 SVGIG (reference sequence). The CDR3 consists of 14 residues. The germline V and J ends were trimmed by 2 bases and 3 bases, with 13 bases remaining between them. DNA of the CDR3: TGTGCCTGGAGTTCCCGGAGTTGGGACACTGAAGCTTTCTTT. Translated: CAWSSRSWDTEAFF.

The rearrangement uses TRBV3-1 (or the pseudogene TRBV3-2) and TRBJ1-2, with 9 bases matching TRBD1. The germline CDR1 and CDR2 sequences are LGHDT and YNNKEL (reference sequence). J lost 4 bases, V lost 0 bases, and 15 bases had no gene match. This CDR3 contains 19 residues. CDR3 sequence reads: CASSQDPRTGERWGYGYTF. The CDR3 coding sequence is TGTGCCAGCAGCCAAGACCCCCGGACAGGGGAACGGTGGGGCTATGGCTACACCTTC.

The rearrangement uses TRBV5-1 and TRBJ2-3; tentative D call: TRBD1 (6 bases). CDR1 and CDR2 (germline): SGHRS, YFSETQ. The V and J ends lost 8 bases and 2 bases respectively, with 15 bases between them. The CDR3 runs 14 residues. The CDR3 protein is CASRQEPYTDTQYF. The DNA of the CDR3 is TGCGCCAGTCGACAGGAGCCCTACACAGATACGCAGTATTTT.

Comments on this clone: The junction does not match germline at one end; this may be a read error. The V gene is TRBV5-4, the J gene TRBJ1-2; TRBD1 is a possible D gene (6 bases). CDR3 size: 14 residues. The germline V gene has CDR1 SGHNT and CDR2 YYREEE (reference sequence). Here the CDR3 DNA reads TGTGCCAGCAGCTGGGCCGGACAGACCCTAATTGTCGCCTTC. This codes for CASSWAGQTLIVAF.

The chain links TRBV7-3 to TRBJ2-2; possibly TRBD2 for D (6 bases). This CDR3 spans 14 amino acids. V lost 1 base and J lost 5, with 8 bases in between. CDR1 and CDR2 from the germline V gene are SGHTA and FQGTGA. The CDR3 DNA is TGTGCCAGCAGCTTAAGCCGGGGGACCGGGGAGCTGTTTTTT. It is translated as CASSLSRGTGELFF.

This clone was seen a few times. V gene TRBV7-3 combines with J gene TRBJ2-1; possible D gene TRBD2, 5 bases. The V end lost 2 bases, the J end lost 5 bases, and 19 bases lay between the germline ends. This CDR3 is 17 amino acids long. The germline CDR1 and CDR2 sequences are SGHTA and FQGTGA. CDR3 residues: CASSLQAPRHGDNEQFF. The CDR3 DNA is TGTGCCAGCAGCTTACAGGCACCCAGACACGGGGACAATGAGCAGTTCTTC.

Of note for this clone: The junction differs from germline at one of its ends, possibly a read error. The chain links TRBV5-4 to TRBJ1-1, with TRBD1 identical over 10 bases. The germline CDR1 and CDR2 sequences are SGHNT and YYREEE (reference sequence). This CDR3 spans 14 amino acids. For the CDR3, the DNA is TGTGTCAGCAGCCCACGGGACAGGGGCACTGAAGCTTTCTTT. This gives the protein CVSSPRDRGTEAFF. The variable domain in full, with the rest retrieved from reference TRBV5-4 and TRBJ1-1, is ETGVTQSPTHLIKTRGQQVTLRCSSQSGHNTVSWYQQALGQGPQFIFQYYREEENGRGNFPPRFSGLQFPNYSSELNVNALELDDSALYLCVSSPRDRGTEAFFGQGTRLTVV.

The gene calls are TRBV5-1 and TRBJ1-5; D remains unclear. V was pared by 0 bases and J by 6 bases, with 16 bases between. CDR1 SGHRS and CDR2 YFSETQ come from the germline V gene. CDR3 size: 16 residues. The CDR3, as DNA: TGCGCCAGCAGCTTGGATGCAGGCAGCACGAGTCAGCCCCAGCATTTT. This translates into CASSLDAGSTSQPQHF. Combining the CDR3 with reference TRBV5-1 and TRBJ1-5 gives the whole variable domain KAGVTQTPRYLIKTRGQQVTLSCSPISGHRSVSWYQQTPGQGLQFLFEYFSETQRNKGNFPGRFSGRQFSNSRSEMNVSTLELGDSALYLCASSLDAGSTSQPQHFGDGTRLSIL.